The sequence of this TCR beta chain was determined in a study of control samples from healthy donors and cancer patients. The CDR3 runs to 18 residues. The V and J ends lost 4 bases and 2 bases, in that order; junction bases with no gene match: 14. Germline V gives CDR1 SGHAT, CDR2 FQNNGV. The table came from immunoSEQ multiplex PCR; TCRdb's copy has only in-frame clones and leaves some out. The profile shows some 74,000 clones, 94% of them singletons. The receptor was derived from a woman in her 30s in good health. Material for sequencing was blood. The chain uses TRBV11-2 and TRBJ2-5; TRBD2 agrees at 9 bases. CDR3 residues: CASSSFSGGTSFQETQYF. The CDR3 DNA is TGTGCCAGCAGCTCCTTCTCGGGGGGGACTAGCTTTCAAGAGACCCAGTACTTC.